Presented here are 23 T cell receptor beta chains from one specimen sequenced in a study of lymphopenia after photon versus proton radiotherapy. Only in-frame clones appear in the TCRdb table, and some are missing; sequencing was by immunoSEQ multiplex PCR. The sample holds 45,000 to 65,000 clones; around 90% are singletons and the top ten take roughly 18%. Sequencing was performed on peripheral blood, taken from a patient treated with photon-based radiotherapy. All receptors derive from a woman aged 40 to 49 with cholangiocarcinoma.

The chain uses TRBV14 and TRBJ2-7; TRBD1 is a possible D gene (6 bases). In germline, CDR1 is SGHDN, CDR2 FVKESK. The V and J ends lost 2 bases and 0 bases respectively, with 14 bases between them. The CDR3 runs 16 residues. The CDR3 here is CASSQTTGLSSYEQYF. Written as DNA, the CDR3 is TGTGCCAGCAGCCAAACTACAGGGTTAAGCTCCTACGAGCAGTACTTC.

The gene calls are TRBV30 and TRBJ1-5; 10 nucleotides line up with TRBD1. CDR3 length: 15 residues. With V trimmed by 0 bases and J by 2 bases, 1 base remained unmatched. CDR1 is GTSNPN, CDR2 SVGIG, per germline (reference sequence). The CDR3 loop reads CAWSVGTGGNQPQHF. DNA of the CDR3: TGTGCCTGGAGTGTAGGGACAGGGGGCAATCAGCCCCAGCATTTT.

The V gene is TRBV19, the J gene TRBJ1-6; 8 nucleotides agree with TRBD1. Germline CDR1 and CDR2: LNHDA and SQIVND (reference sequence). This CDR3 has 13 residues. The junction had 8 bases not matched to a gene; V was cut back by 11 bases and J by 8 bases. CDR3 loop: CAGGGTGYSPLHF. The CDR3 region has the DNA TGTGCCGGCGGGGGGACAGGATATTCACCCCTCCACTTT.

This chain uses TRBV27 with TRBJ1-5; D is unresolved. Germline V gives CDR1 MNHEY, CDR2 SMNVEV (reference sequence). The CDR3 has 13 residues. Trimming took off 3 bases at V and 0 bases at J, with 3 bases between the two ends. CDR3 region: CASSFASNQPQHF. The DNA for the CDR3 is TGTGCCAGCAGTTTCGCTAGCAATCAGCCCCAGCATTTT.

On this clone itself: This sample includes further DNA sequences coding for the same CDR3. The CDR3 protein is CASSPQTGLSGNTIYF. For the CDR3, the DNA is TGTGCCAGCTCACCCCAGACAGGGCTCTCTGGAAACACCATATATTTT. The V and J genes are TRBV18 and TRBJ1-3; TRBD1 matches at 7 bases. The germline CDR1 and CDR2 sequences are KGHSH and LQKENI. This CDR3 spans 16 amino acids. Germline trimming cut 3 bases from V and 0 bases from J; bases unmatched to any gene: 5.

The chain employs TRBV7-9 and TRBJ1-6; D unresolved. V dropped 4 bases and J dropped 9 bases, with 13 bases sitting between them. The CDR3 is made up of 14 amino acids. Germline-derived CDR1 and CDR2 are SEHNR and FQNEAQ (reference sequence). In DNA form, the CDR3 reads TGTGCCAGCAGCTCGGGGTCAGGCGGTTCACCCCTCCACTTT. Its translation: CASSSGSGGSPLHF.

The gene calls are TRBV4-1 and TRBJ1-2; the match to TRBD1 covers 9 bases. CDR3 length: 17 amino acids. Trimming cost V 1 base and J 1 base; bases outside gene matches: 7. CDR1 and CDR2 (germline): MGHRA, YSYEKL. DNA of the CDR3: TGCGCCAGCAGCCAAGGGGACAGGGAAGTCGATAACTATGGCTACACCTTC. Encoded protein: CASSQGDREVDNYGYTF.

V is TRBV11-2 and J is TRBJ1-2; D is ambiguous. The CDR3 has 12 amino acids. Trimming took off 6 bases at V and 4 bases at J, with 9 bases between the two ends. CDR1 is SGHAT and CDR2 is FQNNGV in the germline V gene. The CDR3 is CASRETAYGYTF. DNA of the CDR3: TGTGCCAGCAGAGAAACAGCCTATGGCTACACCTTC.

The chain couples TRBV4-3 to TRBJ2-7; 8 bases are shared with TRBD2. The V and J ends lost 3 bases and 5 bases, in that order; junction bases with no gene match: 6. This CDR3 has 14 residues. Per the germline V gene, CDR1 is LGHNA and CDR2 is YSLEER. The CDR3 DNA follows: TGCGCCAGCAGCCACACCACTAGCGGCCACGAGCAGTACTTC. This codes for CASSHTTSGHEQYF.

The chain links TRBV5-1 to TRBJ2-3; D gene uncertain. Germline V CDR1 and CDR2: SGHRS, YFSETQ. This CDR3 is 14 amino acids long. V dropped 7 bases and J dropped 2 bases, with 14 bases sitting between them. The CDR3 coding sequence is TGCGCCAGCTCTGCAGAGAGTCCCACAGATACGCAGTATTTT. It codes for CASSAESPTDTQYF.

The chain recombines TRBV27 with TRBJ2-7, with TRBD1 matching 8 bases. Germline V lookup: CDR1 MNHEY, CDR2 SMNVEV (reference sequence). With V trimmed by 10 bases and J by 3 bases, 11 bases remained unmatched. The CDR3 is 14 residues long. CDR3: CATNPGQGNYEQYF. CDR3 nucleotide sequence: TGTGCCACCAATCCCGGACAGGGCAACTACGAGCAGTACTTC.

V usage is TRBV18 and J usage is TRBJ2-7, with D perhaps TRBD1 or TRBD2 (5 bases each). Germline CDR1 KGHSH, CDR2 LQKENI. The CDR3 totals 13 residues. The V and J ends lost 8 bases and 2 bases respectively, with 13 bases between them. For the CDR3, the DNA is TGTGCCAGCAGAGGGGACGGCCCCTACGAGCAGTACTTC. Translated: CASRGDGPYEQYF.

V and J are TRBV11-2 and TRBJ2-3; 8 positions match TRBD2. Germline V gene lookup returns CDR1 SGHAT and CDR2 FQNNGV. The CDR3 contains 17 residues. Losses at the gene ends were 3 bases for V and 5 bases for J; bases not matched to a gene: 13. In nucleotides, the CDR3 is TGTGCCAGCAGCTTTAGGACCGGGACTAGTCTAAGAGATACGCAGTATTTT. Its translation is CASSFRTGTSLRDTQYF. The whole variable domain, remainder taken from reference TRBV11-2 and TRBJ2-3, is EAGVAQSPRYKIIEKRQSVAFWCNPISGHATLYWYQQILGQGPKLLIQFQNNGVVDDSQLPKDRFSAERLKGVDSTLKIQPAKLEDSAVYLCASSFRTGTSLRDTQYFGPGTRLTVL.

V usage is TRBV6-1 and J usage is TRBJ2-1; D tentatively fits TRBD1 or TRBD2 (6 bases each). CDR1 MNHNS and CDR2 SASEGT come from the germline V gene. V was clipped by 10 bases and J by 9 bases, with 22 bases between them. CDR3 length: 14 residues. The CDR3 DNA sequence: TGTGCCACTGCGACTTCGGAGGGGGTTTTTGAGCAGTTCTTC. Translated: CATATSEGVFEQFF.

The J gene is TRBJ2-7, the V gene TRBV4-3; D is unresolved. The length of the CDR3 is 15 residues. Germline values: CDR1 LGHNA, CDR2 YSLEER. V was pared by 0 bases and J by 2 bases, with 11 bases between. CDR3 residues: CASSQERARAYEQYF. Written as DNA, the CDR3 is TGCGCCAGCAGCCAAGAAAGAGCCCGGGCCTACGAGCAGTACTTC.

The chain employs TRBV12-5 and TRBJ1-1; D is possibly TRBD1 (5 bases). Germline values: CDR1 LGHNT, CDR2 FRNRAP. The CDR3 is 12 amino acids. The V end lost 3 bases, the J end lost 10 bases, and 12 bases lay between the germline ends. This chain's CDR3 is CASGFRTGRAFF. The CDR3 DNA is TGTGCTAGTGGTTTCCGGACGGGACGAGCTTTCTTT.

This clone appeared a single time. The genes are TRBV14 and TRBJ2-7; D is perhaps TRBD1 (6 bases). Germline V CDR1 and CDR2: SGHDN, FVKESK. The CDR3 spans 14 residues. Trimming cost V 1 base and J 2 bases, with 9 bases left between them. In DNA form, the CDR3 reads TGTGCCAGCAGCCAAGTACAGGGTACCTACGAGCAGTACTTC. Translating it yields CASSQVQGTYEQYF.

Here the CDR3 DNA reads TGTGCCATCACCTTGGAGGACCAAAGGGGCTACACCTTC. It yields the protein CAITLEDQRGYTF. The gene calls are TRBV10-3 and TRBJ1-2, with D unclear. The germline CDR1 and CDR2 sequences are ENHRY and SYGVKD. Trimming cost V 7 bases and J 8 bases, with 17 bases left between them. The CDR3 totals 13 residues.

This rearrangement joins TRBV6-1 to TRBJ1-2; 7 bases line up with TRBD1. Germline V gives CDR1 MNHNS, CDR2 SASEGT. CDR3 length equals 13 residues. Trimming removed 9 bases from V and 5 bases from J; junction bases left unmatched: 9. The CDR3 nucleotides read TGTGCCAGTTTAAGACAGGGTCCTTATGGCTACACCTTC. Translated: CASLRQGPYGYTF.

V and J are TRBV5-6 and TRBJ2-7; 7 nucleotides align to TRBD1. The germline V gene encodes CDR1 SGHDT and CDR2 YYEEEE. V lost 5 bases, J lost 0 bases, and 8 bases stayed unmatched. This CDR3 spans 15 amino acids. The CDR3 reads CASSPGQMSSYEQYF. CDR3 nucleotide sequence: TGTGCCAGCAGTCCGGGACAGATGAGCTCCTACGAGCAGTACTTC.

This chain connects TRBV5-6 to TRBJ1-1; 9 bases are shared with TRBD1. CDR3 size: 15 residues. Germline V gene data show CDR1 as SGHDT and CDR2 as YYEEEE. V lost 4 bases and J lost 4; bases outside the gene matches: 8. The CDR3 nucleotides read TGTGCCAGCAGCCTGCTACAGGGGGCGGGCACTGAAGCTTTCTTT. Protein product: CASSLLQGAGTEAFF.

This clone was seen once. The chain carries TRBV5-1 and TRBJ2-7; 7 nucleotides match TRBD1. V shed 4 bases, J shed 4 bases, and the junction held 5 bases outside the gene matches. The CDR3 has 13 residues. Germline assignment: CDR1 SGHRS and CDR2 YFSETQ. The CDR3 nucleotides are TGCGCCAGCAGCGCCGGACAGGTATACGAGCAGTACTTC. It encodes CASSAGQVYEQYF.

There are a few counts of this clone. This chain uses TRBV5-1 with TRBJ1-3; D remains ambiguous. This CDR3 has 17 residues. The V and J ends lost 0 bases and 0 bases respectively, with 13 bases between them. Germline lookup yields CDR1 SGHRS and CDR2 YFSETQ. The CDR3 region has the DNA TGCGCCAGCAGCTTGGCCCCCCGCCCTGACTCTGGAAACACCATATATTTT. It translates to CASSLAPRPDSGNTIYF.